The 22 T cell receptor beta chains presented below share a single source sample, sequenced in a study of beta chain features in type 1 diabetes. Study outcomes and limitations: Researchers report that Type 1 diabetes patients had moderately but significantly shorter TCRB CDR3s across all four CD4+ subsets.

These receptors have no known antigen. The study reverse transcribed the entire isolated RNA, so it sequenced expressed TCRB transcripts. Data came from immunoSEQ multiplex PCR; TCRdb stores just in-frame clones and leaves some out. The repertoire holds roughly 230,000 clones, with approximately 11% as singletons. The sequencing sample was made of naive CD4+ T cells from blood. These receptors came from a man aged 25-45 years with type 1 diabetes.

V usage is TRBV2 and J usage is TRBJ2-5; 10 bases are shared with TRBD2. V dropped 2 bases and J dropped 1; count of bases not matched to a gene: 4. The CDR3 extends over 16 amino acids. The V gene's germline CDR1 is SNHLY and CDR2 FYNNEI. This chain's CDR3 is CASSERASGGQETQYF. For the CDR3, the DNA is TGTGCCAGCAGTGAAAGGGCTAGCGGGGGCCAAGAGACCCAGTACTTC.

This chain uses TRBV29-1 with TRBJ2-7, with TRBD1 identical over 8 bases. With 7 bases clipped from V and 2 bases from J, the junction kept 7 bases outside the gene matches. The CDR3 is 13 residues long. The germline CDR1 and CDR2 sequences are SQVTM and ANQGSEA. The DNA of the CDR3 is TGCAGCGACCGCGGACAGGGAGCCTACGAGCAGTACTTC. This sequence encodes CSDRGQGAYEQYF.

V is TRBV29-1 and J is TRBJ2-2, with 10 bases lining up with TRBD1. The CDR3 loop spans 15 amino acids. The V gene's germline CDR1 is SQVTM and CDR2 ANQGSEA. V lost 6 bases and J lost 0; bases outside the gene matches: 4. The CDR3 here is CSVRGQGANTGELFF. DNA of the CDR3: TGCAGCGTCAGAGGACAGGGGGCGAACACCGGGGAGCTGTTTTTT.

This clone was seen a handful of times. V usage is TRBV29-1 and J usage is TRBJ2-7, with 11 bases lining up with TRBD2. CDR1 and CDR2 from the germline V gene are SQVTM and ANQGSEA. This CDR3 contains 15 residues. The V and J ends lost 5 bases and 1 base, in that order; junction bases with no gene match: 7. CDR3 sequence (DNA): TGCAGCGTTTCCCGACGGACTAGCGGGTCCTACGAGCAGTACTTC. As protein: CSVSRRTSGSYEQYF.

This clone was seen only a few times. This rearrangement joins TRBV7-2 to TRBJ1-5; D gene uncertain. V lost 1 base, J lost 2 bases, and 12 bases lay in between. This CDR3 region has 16 residues. Germline V lookup: CDR1 SGHTA, CDR2 FQGNSA. The CDR3, as DNA: TGTGCCAGCAGCTTAGGAGGGTCTGTTCGCAATCAGCCCCAGCATTTT. This gives the protein CASSLGGSVRNQPQHF.

The sample holds a few counts of this clone. V is TRBV6-4 and J is TRBJ2-1, with TRBD1 identical over 7 bases. This CDR3 contains 14 residues. Germline V gene lookup returns CDR1 MRHNA and CDR2 SNTAGT. Trimming at V came to 4 bases and at J to 8 bases, leaving 8 bases not matched to a gene. CDR3 DNA sequence: TGTGCCAGCAGTGCTCAACAGGGGTACGATGAGCAGTTCTTC. Its translation: CASSAQQGYDEQFF.

The genes are TRBV7-9 and TRBJ2-7; 7 positions agree with TRBD1. CDR3 size: 12 residues. Unmatched junction bases numbered 6, after V lost 6 bases and J lost 7 bases. In germline, CDR1 is SEHNR, CDR2 FQNEAQ (reference sequence). The CDR3 protein is CASSRDSQEQYF. The CDR3 nucleotides are TGTGCCAGCAGTCGGGACAGCCAGGAGCAGTACTTC.

This clone was seen more than once but under ten times. The chain is built from TRBV29-1 and TRBJ1-1, with TRBD1 matching 8 bases. J was trimmed by 2 bases and V by 6 bases; bases with no gene match: 2. The germline V gene has CDR1 SQVTM and CDR2 ANQGSEA. The CDR3 extends over 12 amino acids. CDR3: CSVDRGNTEAFF. Written as DNA, the CDR3 is TGCAGCGTCGACAGGGGAAACACTGAAGCTTTCTTT.

This chain connects TRBV5-1 to TRBJ2-7, with 7 bases lining up with TRBD1. The CDR3 sequence is 15 residues long. V shed 2 bases, J shed 1 base, and the junction held 6 bases outside the gene matches. CDR1 is SGHRS and CDR2 is YFSETQ in the germline V gene. The CDR3 nucleotides read TGCGCCAGCAGCTTTCAGGGGGACCTTTCCTACGAGCAGTACTTC. Its protein product is CASSFQGDLSYEQYF.

This clone was found a few times. This same CDR3 is encoded by further DNA sequences in the sample. The chain recombines TRBV5-1 with TRBJ2-3, with 7 bases identical to TRBD1. After removal of 0 bases from V and 4 bases from J, the junction contained 2 bases not matched to a gene. Germline V gives CDR1 SGHRS, CDR2 YFSETQ. The CDR3 contains 14 residues. The CDR3 DNA is TGCGCCAGCAGCTTGGGACAGGGAGCAGATACGCAGTATTTT. Protein sequence: CASSLGQGADTQYF. The whole variable domain, remainder taken from reference TRBV5-1 and TRBJ2-3, is KAGVTQTPRYLIKTRGQQVTLSCSPISGHRSVSWYQQTPGQGLQFLFEYFSETQRNKGNFPGRFSGRQFSNSRSEMNVSTLELGDSALYLCASSLGQGADTQYFGPGTRLTVL.

The CDR3: CASSLESEGSYEQYF. CDR3 nucleotide sequence: TGTGCCAGCAGCTTAGAGTCGGAGGGGTCCTACGAGCAGTACTTC. The V and J genes are TRBV7-2 and TRBJ2-7, with D possibly TRBD2 on 6 matching bases. CDR3 length equals 15 residues. Germline loops: CDR1 SGHTA, CDR2 FQGNSA. Trimming removed 1 base from V and 1 base from J, with 11 bases in between.

In this sample, this clone turned up a few times. The chain couples TRBV9 to TRBJ2-5; TRBD1 aligns across 7 bases. The CDR3 has 16 residues. CDR1 and CDR2 (germline): SGDLS, YYNGEE. V shed 3 bases, J shed 5 bases, and the junction held 13 bases outside the gene matches. CDR3 sequence: CASSATDRVRMETQYF. The CDR3 DNA sequence: TGTGCCAGCAGCGCCACCGACAGGGTGAGAATGGAGACCCAGTACTTC.

This clone has a handful of counts. CDR3 sequence (DNA): TGTGCCAGCAGCTTAGCGGGACTAGCGGAGTACGAGCAGTACTTC. Translation gives CASSLAGLAEYEQYF. The chain couples TRBV11-1 to TRBJ2-7; TRBD2 matches 11 bases. The CDR3 has 15 residues. Germline assignment: CDR1 SGHAT and CDR2 FQDESV (reference sequence). V shed 0 bases and J 4 bases; nucleotides not matched to a gene: 2.

V and J are TRBV4-3 and TRBJ2-1, with 7 bases that match TRBD1. Germline V CDR1 and CDR2: LGHNA, YSLEER. The CDR3 has 15 amino acids. J lost 4 bases, V lost 2 bases, and 5 bases had no gene match. CDR3 sequence (DNA): TGCGCCAGCAGCCAACCGGGACAGCTATACAATGAGCAGTTCTTC. It codes for CASSQPGQLYNEQFF.

The V call is TRBV2, the J call TRBJ1-2, with D perhaps TRBD1 (6 bases). Between the trimmed V and J ends, which lost 7 bases and 8 bases, there was a span of 20 bases. The CDR3 sequence is 14 residues long. Germline V CDR1 and CDR2: SNHLY, FYNNEI. Here the CDR3 reads CASTREGVEKGYTF. In DNA, the CDR3 is TGTGCCAGCACGCGGGAGGGGGTCGAGAAGGGCTACACCTTC.

This clone has just a few counts. This chain connects TRBV7-6 to TRBJ1-3; 7 bases align to TRBD1. Looked up from germline, CDR1 is SGHVS and CDR2 is FNYEAQ. The V and J ends lost 1 base and 0 bases, in that order; junction bases with no gene match: 6. The CDR3 length is 17 residues. In DNA, the CDR3 is TGTGCCAGCAGCTTAGTAGGACAGGCCGACTCTGGAAACACCATATATTTT. Residues: CASSLVGQADSGNTIYF. Filled out from reference TRBV7-6 and TRBJ1-3, the complete variable domain reads GAGVSQSPRYKVTKRGQDVALRCDPISGHVSLYWYRQALGQGPEFLTYFNYEAQQDKSGLPNDRFSAERPEGSISTLTIQRTEQRDSAMYRCASSLVGQADSGNTIYFGEGSWLTVV.

The table lists this clone with a few counts. V usage is TRBV2 and J usage is TRBJ1-5; D is unclear. This CDR3 spans 12 amino acids. Deletions cut 4 bases from V and 7 bases from J, with 8 bases between. Germline CDR1 is SNHLY and CDR2 is FYNNEI. The chain's CDR3 is CASSGEGQPQHF. The CDR3 DNA reads TGTGCCAGCAGTGGGGAGGGCCAGCCCCAGCATTTT.

The chain joins TRBV5-4 to TRBJ2-3, with D hard to call. Trimming cost V 5 bases and J 2 bases, with 12 bases left between them. Germline V gives CDR1 SGHNT, CDR2 YYREEE (reference sequence). There are 14 residues in the CDR3. DNA for the CDR3: TGTGCCAGCAGTCCGCCGGGTAACACAGATACGCAGTATTTT. Amino acids: CASSPPGNTDTQYF.

This clone has a handful of counts. The J gene is TRBJ1-2, the V gene TRBV11-2; D unclear. The CDR3 contains 14 residues. CDR1 and CDR2 from the germline V gene are SGHAT and FQNNGV. V lost 2 bases to trimming and J lost 0 bases, with 7 bases between them. CDR3 sequence reads: CASSLSVPNYGYTF. CDR3 nucleotides: TGTGCCAGCAGCTTATCGGTGCCTAACTATGGCTACACCTTC.

This clone was observed a handful of times. The rearrangement uses TRBV5-1 and TRBJ2-5, with 10 bases aligning to TRBD2. The CDR3 is made up of 14 amino acids. CDR1 is SGHRS and CDR2 is YFSETQ in the germline V gene. The V segment lost 4 bases and the J segment 5 bases; nucleotides outside the gene matches: 5. CDR3 in amino acids: CASSERGGLETQYF. CDR3 bases: TGCGCCAGCAGCGAGCGGGGGGGCCTGGAGACCCAGTACTTC.

This sequence joins TRBV11-2 and TRBJ2-1; D remains ambiguous. The CDR3 is made up of 16 amino acids. Germline V gives CDR1 SGHAT, CDR2 FQNNGV. The V and J ends lost 3 bases and 1 base respectively, with 13 bases between them. CDR3 loop: CASSFSLISSYNEQFF. In DNA, the CDR3 is TGTGCCAGCAGCTTCTCCCTAATATCATCCTACAATGAGCAGTTCTTC.

This clone turned up a few times. The identical CDR3 is also encoded by other nucleotide sequences in the sample. This chain links TRBV28 with TRBJ2-7; D is undetermined. Germline lookup yields CDR1 MDHEN and CDR2 SYDVKM. The CDR3 length is 12 residues. V gave up 2 bases and J gave up 3 bases, with 5 bases separating them. CDR3 region: CASSLNSYEQYF. CDR3 nucleotide sequence: TGTGCCAGCAGTTTAAACAGCTACGAGCAGTACTTC.